These 7 T cell receptor beta chains came from one sample sequenced in a study of blood T cells in healthy people across ages. PCR was performed a second time for about 7 to 12 cycles using a sample-barcoded 5' primer and a J-beta primer mix. One entry per CDR3 protein results from TCRdb running MiXCR on the 5' RACE reads. The repertoire holds about 1.6 million distinct CDR3 sequences, with around 36% as singletons. The sequenced sample was blood. The origin of the receptors is a woman in her twenties or thirties in good health.

This clonotype appeared a single time. The chain recombines TRBV9 with TRBJ2-7; D gene uncertain. CDR1 SGDLS and CDR2 YYNGEE come from the germline V gene. Trimming cost V 0 bases and J 2 bases, with 9 bases left between them. The CDR3 spans 14 residues. The CDR3 protein is CASSVDSRTYEQYF. DNA of the CDR3: TGTGCCAGCAGCGTAGACAGCAGAACCTACGAGCAGTACTTC.

This clonotype was recorded many times. The chain recombines TRBV20-1 with TRBJ1-5; D unclear. The length of the CDR3 is 13 residues. V was pared by 5 bases and J by 4 bases, with 12 bases between. The germline V gene has CDR1 DFQATT and CDR2 SNEGSKA (reference sequence). The CDR3 DNA sequence: TGCAGTGCTTCCGTTGGAGCAAATCAGCCCCAGCATTTT. Residues: CSASVGANQPQHF.

This clonotype has only a few counts. The V gene is TRBV9, the J gene TRBJ2-1; 10 bases map to TRBD2. V shed 4 bases and J 3 bases; nucleotides not matched to a gene: 4. The CDR3 totals 15 residues. From germline, CDR1 is SGDLS and CDR2 YYNGEE. The chain's CDR3 is CASSHGTSDYNEQFF. In DNA form, the CDR3 reads TGTGCCAGCAGCCACGGGACTAGCGACTACAATGAGCAGTTCTTC. Full variable domain (outside the CDR3, taken from reference TRBV9 and TRBJ2-1): DSGVTQTPKHLITATGQRVTLRCSPRSGDLSVYWYQQSLDQGLQFLIQYYNGEERAKGNILERFSAQQFPDLHSELNLSSLELGDSALYFCASSHGTSDYNEQFFGPGTRLTVL.

This clonotype has a handful of counts. V gene TRBV4-1 combines with J gene TRBJ2-1; possible D gene TRBD1, 6 bases. CDR1 is MGHRA, CDR2 YSYEKL, per germline. Between the trimmed V and J ends, which lost 2 bases and 9 bases, there was a span of 14 bases. The CDR3 has 14 residues. The DNA of the CDR3 is TGCGCCAGCAGCCAACTGCAGGGGATGGGTGAGCAGTTCTTC. It encodes CASSQLQGMGEQFF.

A few counts support this clonotype. The chain couples TRBV7-9 to TRBJ2-5, with a tentative D call TRBD2 (6 bases). The CDR3 contains 13 residues. Trimming shortened V by 8 bases and J by 3 bases, and 13 bases separated the two germline ends. The V gene's germline CDR1 is SEHNR and CDR2 FQNEAQ (reference sequence). CDR3 sequence reads: CASDRGGKETQYF. As DNA, the CDR3 is TGTGCCAGCGACCGGGGCGGGAAAGAGACCCAGTACTTC.

The sample holds a few counts of this clonotype. The genes are TRBV7-9 and TRBJ1-5; no clear D gene. Trimming stripped 4 bases from V and 6 bases from J, with 16 bases between. The CDR3 is 15 residues long. Germline CDR1 is SEHNR and CDR2 is FQNEAQ (reference sequence). The CDR3 DNA follows: TGTGCCAGCAGCTCCCTGGAGGGCGGAGGTCAGCCCCAGCATTTT. Protein sequence: CASSSLEGGGQPQHF.

To note about this clonotype: A junction boundary mismatches the germline segment, possibly from a read error. The CDR3 DNA reads TGTGCCAGCAGCAACCCGAGGACAGGGGACAACGTCCTGACTTTC. As protein: CASSNPRTGDNVLTF. The chain joins TRBV25-1 to TRBJ2-6; 9 positions match TRBD1. Germline CDR1 is MGHDK and CDR2 is SYGVNS. The CDR3 spans 15 residues.